The source of this T cell receptor beta chain is a study of T cell changes during pregnancy in multiple sclerosis. Measured with immunoSEQ multiplex PCR; TCRdb has only the in-frame clones, and not every one. The sample holds about 58,000 clones, more than 80% seen once. CDR1 SGHAT and CDR2 FQNNGV come from the germline V gene. The CDR3 covers 16 residues. Losses at the gene ends were 0 bases for V and 9 bases for J; bases not matched to a gene: 10. This clone was seen a single time. This TCR derives from a female donor in good health, enrolled as a control in a pregnancy study. The sample in question was CD4+ T cells from peripheral blood mononuclear cells, obtained after pregnancy. The chain links TRBV11-2 to TRBJ2-1; the match to TRBD2 covers 8 bases. CDR3 sequence reads: CASSLDLAGGRAEQFF. DNA of the CDR3: TGTGCCAGCAGCTTAGATCTCGCGGGGGGCAGGGCTGAGCAGTTCTTC.